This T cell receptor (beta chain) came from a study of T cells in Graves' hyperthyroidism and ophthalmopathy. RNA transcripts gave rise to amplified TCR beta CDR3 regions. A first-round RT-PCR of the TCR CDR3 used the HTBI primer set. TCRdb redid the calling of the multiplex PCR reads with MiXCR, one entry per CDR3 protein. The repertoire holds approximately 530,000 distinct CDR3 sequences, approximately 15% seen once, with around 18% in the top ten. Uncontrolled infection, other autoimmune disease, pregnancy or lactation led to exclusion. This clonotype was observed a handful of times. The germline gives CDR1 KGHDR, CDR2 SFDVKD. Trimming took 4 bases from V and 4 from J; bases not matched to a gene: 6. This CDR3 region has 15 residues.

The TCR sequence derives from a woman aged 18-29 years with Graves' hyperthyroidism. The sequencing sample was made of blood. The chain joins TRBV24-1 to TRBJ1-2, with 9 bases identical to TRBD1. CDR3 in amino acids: CATSDRTGESYGYTF. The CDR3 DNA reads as TGTGCCACCAGTGACCGGACAGGGGAATCCTATGGCTACACCTTC.